These 30 T cell receptor beta chains share one sample of origin, sequenced in a study of T cell responses to AZD1222 COVID-19 vaccine. Using immunoSEQ multiplex PCR, the repertoire was profiled, and TCRdb retains in-frame clones only, with some absent. This table has tens of thousands of clones, about 83% appearing once. Source: peripheral blood, taken 28 days after the second AZD1222 dose. All receptors derive from an adult who received the AZD1222 COVID-19 vaccine.

This chain links TRBV21-1 with TRBJ1-2. TRBV21-1 is noted as a pseudogene. This CDR3 comprises 14 residues. This CDR3 reads CASSKEGRDYGYTF. The CDR3 nucleotides are TGTGCCAGCAGCAAAGAGGGGAGGGACTATGGCTACACCTTC.

V and J are TRBV3-1 (or the pseudogene TRBV3-2) and TRBJ2-5, with D maybe TRBD1 (5 bases). CDR1 and CDR2 from the germline V gene are LGHDT and YNNKEL (reference sequence). Trimming cost V 0 bases and J 7 bases, with 9 bases left between them. The CDR3 runs to 13 residues. The CDR3 region has the DNA TGTGCCAGCAGCCAAGAAGGGGTGTGGACCCAGTACTTC. It is translated as CASSQEGVWTQYF.

This clone was counted a few times. The genes are TRBV18 and TRBJ1-5; D call uncertain. From germline, CDR1 is KGHSH and CDR2 LQKENI. This CDR3 is built from 15 residues. Trimming pared 3 bases from V and 2 bases from J, leaving 11 bases between. The CDR3 DNA reads as TGTGCCAGCTCACCGGCGGGAGGACGCAATCAGCCCCAGCATTTT. Protein sequence: CASSPAGGRNQPQHF.

The genes are TRBV7-9 and TRBJ2-6, with 8 bases matching TRBD2. V gave up 7 bases and J gave up 0 bases; unmatched junction bases: 5. Per germline, CDR1 SEHNR and CDR2 FQNEAQ (reference sequence). There are 16 residues in the CDR3. CDR3 region: CASTKRGGSGANVLTF. CDR3 bases: TGTGCCAGCACCAAACGGGGGGGCTCTGGGGCCAACGTCCTGACTTTC.

V usage is TRBV20-1 and J usage is TRBJ1-2; possibly TRBD1 for D (5 bases). The germline V gene encodes CDR1 DFQATT and CDR2 SNEGSKA (reference sequence). V was trimmed by 5 bases and J by 4 bases, leaving 8 bases between them. This CDR3 comprises 11 residues. The CDR3: CSAGTGYGYTF. The CDR3 nucleotides read TGCAGTGCTGGGACCGGCTATGGCTACACCTTC.

The chain is built from TRBV27 and TRBJ2-5; 8 bases agree with TRBD1. V lost 5 bases and J lost 5; bases outside the gene matches: 16. The CDR3 has 17 amino acids. CDR1 and CDR2 from the germline V gene are MNHEY and SMNVEV (reference sequence). In DNA form, the CDR3 reads TGTGCCAGCAGTCCCCATGGGGTACAGGGGGTAAGGGAGACCCAGTACTTC. The encoded protein is CASSPHGVQGVRETQYF.

The chain employs TRBV19 and TRBJ1-3, with no clear D. The germline CDR1 and CDR2 sequences are LNHDA and SQIVND (reference sequence). V lost 7 bases and J 8 bases, leaving 18 bases between the germline ends. CDR3 length equals 14 residues. CDR3 residues: CASTRWAAQDTIYF. CDR3 bases: TGTGCCAGTACCCGATGGGCGGCCCAGGACACCATATATTTT.

The chain employs TRBV2 and TRBJ1-5, with TRBD1 identical over 8 bases. The junction had 9 bases not matched to a gene; V was cut back by 7 bases and J by 4 bases. The CDR3 length is 15 residues. Per the germline V gene, CDR1 is SNHLY and CDR2 is FYNNEI. The DNA of the CDR3 is TGTGCCAGCACCTTGCAGGGGGCCGGTAATCAGCCCCAGCATTTT. This encodes CASTLQGAGNQPQHF.

This chain joins TRBV2 and TRBJ1-4; 8 nucleotides align to TRBD1. J lost 5 bases, V lost 3 bases, and 8 bases had no gene match. CDR3 length: 16 amino acids. CDR1 is SNHLY, CDR2 FYNNEI, per germline. The CDR3 nucleotides read TGTGCCAGCAGTGACAGGGGGCGTAATCCCAATGAAAAACTGTTTTTT. Translation: CASSDRGRNPNEKLFF.

The gene calls are TRBV7-8 and TRBJ2-7; TRBD1 or TRBD2 may be the D gene (5 bases each). V dropped 2 bases and J dropped 5 bases, with 16 bases sitting between them. The CDR3 runs 15 residues. Germline V lookup: CDR1 SGHVS, CDR2 FQNEAQ. The CDR3 spells CASSLSTGRGHEQYF. CDR3 sequence (DNA): TGTGCCAGCAGCTTAAGCACGGGACGGGGCCACGAGCAGTACTTC.

This chain uses TRBV6-2 or TRBV6-3 with TRBJ2-2, with 8 bases identical to TRBD2. The CDR3 sequence is 14 residues long. V dropped 2 bases and J dropped 4; count of bases not matched to a gene: 0. Germline CDR1 MNHEY, CDR2 SVGEGT. The CDR3 spells CASSYGTSTGELFF. The CDR3 DNA sequence: TGTGCCAGCAGTTACGGGACTAGCACCGGGGAGCTGTTTTTT.

The chain employs TRBV5-1 and TRBJ2-3; D possibly matches TRBD1 or TRBD2 (6 bases each). Trimming removed 5 bases from V and 3 bases from J, with 13 bases in between. CDR3 length: 14 amino acids. Germline V lookup: CDR1 SGHRS, CDR2 YFSETQ. The CDR3 is CASSDGGATDTQYF. For the CDR3, the DNA is TGCGCCAGCAGTGACGGGGGCGCGACAGATACGCAGTATTTT.

This chain links TRBV28 with TRBJ2-7; possibly TRBD2 for D (6 bases). The ends were cut back, 7 bases at V and 2 bases at J, with 21 bases in the middle. The CDR3 has 16 amino acids. Germline loops: CDR1 MDHEN, CDR2 SYDVKM. The CDR3 DNA follows: TGTGCCAGCACAGCCCCTTCCGGGACGGGAGCCTACGAGCAGTACTTC. Translating it yields CASTAPSGTGAYEQYF.

The chain has TRBV29-1 and TRBJ2-1; D is unresolved. The V gene lost 6 bases and the J gene lost 9 bases, with 18 bases spanning the gap. Germline lookup yields CDR1 SQVTM and CDR2 ANQGSEA. This CDR3 comprises 13 residues. The CDR3 protein is CSVPRVTVGEQFF. The CDR3 nucleotides are TGCAGCGTGCCAAGGGTTACGGTCGGTGAGCAGTTCTTC.

This rearrangement joins TRBV6-2 or TRBV6-3 to TRBJ2-1; a weak D match, TRBD1 (6 bases). V was pared by 4 bases and J by 4 bases, with 14 bases between. CDR1 and CDR2 from the germline V gene are MNHEY and SVGEGT. CDR3 length: 15 residues. CDR3 bases: TGTGCCAGCAGTTTGGTGGGGGCGACTTACAATGAGCAGTTCTTC. Residues: CASSLVGATYNEQFF.

This clone was seen only once. The rearrangement joins TRBV10-2 to TRBJ2-7; possibly TRBD2 for D (6 bases). Germline CDR1 is WSHSY and CDR2 is SAAADI. Trimming took 3 bases from V and 6 from J, leaving 12 bases between them. The CDR3 covers 13 residues. The CDR3 here is CASSERTEGEQYF. Here the CDR3 DNA reads TGCGCCAGCAGTGAAAGGACGGAGGGCGAGCAGTACTTC.

The genes are TRBV4-1 and TRBJ1-1; D unclear. The CDR3 loop spans 15 amino acids. The germline V and J ends were trimmed by 0 bases and 0 bases, with 8 bases remaining between them. The germline gives CDR1 MGHRA, CDR2 YSYEKL. This CDR3 is CASSQEKIMNTEAFF. CDR3 bases: TGCGCCAGCAGCCAAGAAAAAATCATGAACACTGAAGCTTTCTTT.

This chain joins TRBV6-6 and TRBJ1-3, with D unresolved. The CDR3 is 15 residues long. Trimming left V 0 bases short and J 2 bases short, with 8 bases between. Germline CDR1 is MNHNY and CDR2 is SVGAGI (reference sequence). CDR3 protein: CASSYSVGTGNTIYF. CDR3 in DNA: TGTGCCAGCAGTTACTCTGTGGGAACTGGAAACACCATATATTTT.

The chain joins TRBV2 to TRBJ2-7, with D perhaps TRBD2 (6 bases). Trimming cost V 5 bases and J 7 bases, with 15 bases left between them. Looked up from germline, CDR1 is SNHLY and CDR2 is FYNNEI. The CDR3 extends over 13 amino acids. This chain's CDR3 is CASSILAQGEQYF. DNA for the CDR3: TGTGCCAGCAGTATACTAGCCCAGGGAGAGCAGTACTTC.

The CDR3 DNA sequence: TGTGCCAGCAGTGAAGCGGGACGTAGCAATCAGCCCCAGCATTTT. It yields the protein CASSEAGRSNQPQHF. The chain carries TRBV6-1 and TRBJ1-5, with a weak D call TRBD1 (5 bases). Germline V gives CDR1 MNHNS, CDR2 SASEGT. CDR3 length: 15 residues. The V and J ends lost 0 bases and 0 bases respectively, with 6 bases between them.

The V call is TRBV4-1, the J call TRBJ1-2; tentatively, D is TRBD1 (5 bases). In germline, CDR1 is MGHRA, CDR2 YSYEKL. Trimming pared 2 bases from V and 6 bases from J, leaving 13 bases between. The CDR3 has 14 residues. The CDR3 protein is CASSQQQVTDGYTF. The CDR3 coding sequence is TGCGCCAGCAGCCAACAACAGGTGACGGATGGCTACACCTTC.

This rearrangement joins TRBV7-2 to TRBJ1-1; D gene unclear. Deletions cut 5 bases from V and 5 bases from J, with 12 bases between. CDR3 size: 13 residues. In germline, CDR1 is SGHTA, CDR2 FQGNSA. The CDR3 sequence is CASSQYLGTEAFF. CDR3 sequence (DNA): TGTGCCAGCAGCCAATACCTCGGAACTGAAGCTTTCTTT.

This clone was counted once. The chain uses TRBV7-2 and TRBJ1-3; D gene uncertain. The CDR3 is made up of 12 amino acids. The germline gives CDR1 SGHTA, CDR2 FQGNSA. Trimming removed 1 base from V and 3 bases from J, with 1 base in between. CDR3: CASSLVGNTIYF. The CDR3 bases are TGTGCCAGCAGCTTAGTTGGAAACACCATATATTTT.

Here the CDR3 reads CASSPLTSGGQFF. Here the CDR3 DNA reads TGTGCCAGCAGCCCATTGACTAGCGGGGGTCAATTCTTC. V and J are TRBV7-9 and TRBJ2-1; 12 bases are shared with TRBD2. Germline CDR1 is SEHNR and CDR2 is FQNEAQ (reference sequence). The CDR3 has 13 residues. J gave up 16 bases and V 5 bases, and 9 bases lay outside the gene matches.

The chain employs TRBV15 and TRBJ1-5; TRBD1 aligns across 7 bases. The V and J ends lost 4 bases and 6 bases, in that order; junction bases with no gene match: 6. The CDR3 is 14 amino acids. CDR1 is LNHNV, CDR2 YYDKDF, per germline (reference sequence). The CDR3 loop is CATSIGGVGQPQHF. CDR3 nucleotide sequence: TGTGCCACCAGCATAGGGGGCGTAGGTCAGCCCCAGCATTTT. Based on the CDR3 plus reference TRBV15 and TRBJ1-5, the full variable domain is DAMVIQNPRYQVTQFGKPVTLSCSQTLNHNVMYWYQQKSSQAPKLLFHYYDKDFNNEADTPDNFQSRRPNTSFCFLDIRSPGLGDTAMYLCATSIGGVGQPQHFGDGTRLSIL.

The chain has TRBV29-1 and TRBJ2-5, with 8 bases matching TRBD1. With 5 bases clipped from V and 2 bases from J, the junction kept 7 bases outside the gene matches. Germline CDR1 is SQVTM and CDR2 is ANQGSEA. The CDR3 is made up of 14 amino acids. In nucleotides, the CDR3 is TGCAGCGTTACCGACAGGGGATTGCAAGAGACCCAGTACTTC. This translates into CSVTDRGLQETQYF.

The chain recombines TRBV4-2 with TRBJ1-2; unclear D gene. Germline CDR1 and CDR2: LGHNA and YNFKEQ. V was cut by 1 base and J by 2 bases, with 8 bases left in between. The CDR3 has 14 amino acids. CDR3 nucleotides: TGTGCCAGCAGCCAAGCGGACGGAAACTATGGCTACACCTTC. This translates into CASSQADGNYGYTF.

The chain uses TRBV2 and TRBJ2-3; 7 nucleotides match TRBD1. Germline CDR1 reads SNHLY; CDR2 reads FYNNEI. Germline trimming cut 4 bases from V and 4 bases from J; bases unmatched to any gene: 5. This CDR3 contains 14 residues. The DNA of the CDR3 is TGTGCCAGCAGTGGACAGGGCGCCGCAGATACGCAGTATTTT. This gives the protein CASSGQGAADTQYF.

The genes are TRBV5-1 and TRBJ2-1; 7 positions agree with TRBD2. J gave up 9 bases and V 0 bases, and 9 bases lay outside the gene matches. The CDR3 sequence is 15 residues long. Germline-derived CDR1 and CDR2 are SGHRS and YFSETQ. The CDR3 spells CASSLASGAPGEQFF. In DNA form, the CDR3 reads TGCGCCAGCAGCTTGGCCAGCGGGGCGCCCGGTGAGCAGTTCTTC.

Here the CDR3 reads CASSLDRAGAFF. CDR3 DNA: TGTGCCAGCAGCTTAGACCGGGCTGGCGCTTTCTTT. The chain has TRBV5-6 and TRBJ1-1; D unresolved. V was cut by 2 bases and J by 11 bases, with 13 bases left in between. CDR1 is SGHDT, CDR2 YYEEEE, per germline. The CDR3 covers 12 residues.